The 14 T cell receptor beta chains below come from one sample, sequenced in a study of T cell changes during pregnancy in multiple sclerosis (dated by TCRdb to 2018 to 2020). Receptor libraries were prepared by the immunoSEQ multiplex PCR assay. TCRdb stores this immuneACCESS table with in-frame sequences only. Part of the clones is absent; in the studies checked, under half of the shortfall reflects unresolved V genes, and no reason is known for the rest. In this sample the table shows roughly 40,000 clones, approximately 92% of which occur a single time. The ten largest clones capture roughly 1.2% of the sample. The sample consisted of peripheral blood, taken before pregnancy. The receptors derive from a female donor with multiple sclerosis, enrolled in a pregnancy study.

V is TRBV5-1 and J is TRBJ1-5, with 8 positions matching TRBD1. The CDR3 spans 15 residues. With V trimmed by 4 bases and J by 0 bases, 3 bases remained unmatched. CDR1 is SGHRS, CDR2 YFSETQ, per germline. The CDR3 nucleotides read TGCGCCAGCAGCCCGACAGGGGATAGCAATCAGCCCCAGCATTTT. Residues: CASSPTGDSNQPQHF.

The rearrangement links TRBV7-2 to TRBJ1-5; D call uncertain. The length of the CDR3 is 14 residues. Germline CDR1 reads SGHTA; CDR2 reads FQGNSA. V was shortened by 5 bases and J by 4 bases, with 12 bases between the two germline ends. The CDR3 coding sequence is TGTGCCAGCAGCGGAGGAACCCCAAATCAGCCCCAGCATTTT. Its protein product is CASSGGTPNQPQHF.

This clone came up once. The chain couples TRBV18 to TRBJ2-3, with D tentatively TRBD1 (5 bases). Germline V lookup: CDR1 KGHSH, CDR2 LQKENI. V lost 4 bases to trimming and J lost 3 bases, with 11 bases between them. This CDR3 has 14 amino acids. The CDR3 sequence is CASSQSDSTDTQYF. The CDR3 DNA follows: TGTGCCAGCTCACAGTCTGACAGTACAGATACGCAGTATTTT.

This chain connects TRBV7-3 to TRBJ2-2; 8 bases align to TRBD2. The CDR3 extends over 18 amino acids. V gave up 2 bases and J gave up 4 bases; unmatched junction bases: 12. CDR1 SGHTA and CDR2 FQGTGA come from the germline V gene. The CDR3 spells CASSLESSGRFTTGELFF. CDR3 DNA: TGTGCCAGCAGCTTAGAGTCGAGCGGGAGATTTACCACCGGGGAGCTGTTTTTT.

V usage is TRBV4-3 and J usage is TRBJ1-2; 7 nucleotides agree with TRBD1. Germline V gives CDR1 LGHNA, CDR2 YSLEER. Trimming cost V 5 bases and J 4 bases; bases outside gene matches: 10. The CDR3 loop spans 15 amino acids. CDR3 loop: CASSYRPGQIYGYTF. The CDR3 DNA sequence: TGCGCCAGCAGCTATCGTCCGGGACAGATCTATGGCTACACCTTC.

As concerns this clone: A read error may produce the germline difference seen at one junction end. This chain connects TRBV7-6 to TRBJ1-1, with D perhaps TRBD1 (5 bases). CDR1 and CDR2 from the germline V gene are SGHVS and FNYEAQ. CDR3 length: 14 amino acids. CDR3 region: CASSLGVGDTEAFF. DNA for the CDR3: TGTGCCAGCAGTTTAGGGGTAGGGGACACTGAAGCTTTCTTT.

Judged by abundance, this clone is medium-sized. J is TRBJ2-1 and V is TRBV29-1; 14 bases are a match to TRBD2. The germline V gene has CDR1 SQVTM and CDR2 ANQGSEA. The V segment lost 6 bases and the J segment 6 bases; nucleotides outside the gene matches: 13. The CDR3 spans 17 residues. The CDR3 reads CSVLGLAGVRRSNEQFF. The CDR3 coding sequence is TGCAGCGTGCTGGGACTAGCGGGAGTTCGGCGGAGCAATGAGCAGTTCTTC.

This chain connects TRBV5-1 to TRBJ2-1, with 7 bases aligning to TRBD2. The CDR3 is 15 amino acids. The trim removed 4 bases at V and 4 bases at J, leaving 8 bases unmatched. Germline CDR1 and CDR2: SGHRS and YFSETQ. This CDR3 reads CASSESSGAYNEQFF. In nucleotides, the CDR3 is TGCGCCAGCAGCGAGTCAAGCGGGGCGTACAATGAGCAGTTCTTC.

Here the CDR3 reads CAMRAGSGELFF. For the CDR3, the DNA is TGTGCCATGCGCGCCGGGAGCGGGGAGCTGTTTTTT. J is TRBJ2-2 and V is TRBV10-3; a possible D gene is TRBD2 (6 bases). Trimming shortened V by 9 bases and J by 7 bases, and 12 bases separated the two germline ends. Per the germline V gene, CDR1 is ENHRY and CDR2 is SYGVKD. This CDR3 region has 12 residues.

Only one count was recorded for this clone. The gene calls are TRBV18 and TRBJ1-5; D unclear. With 3 bases removed from V and 1 base from J, the gap between germline ends came to 10 bases. CDR1 is KGHSH, CDR2 LQKENI, per germline. This CDR3 has 15 residues. CDR3 sequence (DNA): TGTGCCAGCTCACCTACACGGGTAAGCAATCAGCCCCAGCATTTT. Amino acids: CASSPTRVSNQPQHF.

The chain couples TRBV6-1 to TRBJ2-5; the D gene is possibly TRBD2 (6 bases). V lost 4 bases and J 1 base, leaving 13 bases between the germline ends. Germline V gene data show CDR1 as MNHNS and CDR2 as SASEGT. The CDR3 is 15 residues long. The CDR3 DNA reads TGTGCCAGCAGTGGGCAGGGAGGATCCCAAGAGACCCAGTACTTC. Protein sequence: CASSGQGGSQETQYF.

The gene calls are TRBV15 and TRBJ2-2; D may be TRBD1 (6 bases). Germline CDR1 reads LNHNV; CDR2 reads YYDKDF (reference sequence). Trimming cost V 3 bases and J 2 bases, with 13 bases left between them. The CDR3 extends over 16 amino acids. CDR3 in amino acids: CATSRYRDTNTGELFF. The DNA of the CDR3 is TGTGCCACCAGCAGGTACAGGGACACCAACACCGGGGAGCTGTTTTTT.

J is TRBJ2-3 and V is TRBV6-1, with TRBD1 identical over 11 bases. The CDR3 runs to 15 residues. Germline assignment: CDR1 MNHNS and CDR2 SASEGT. The V segment lost 6 bases and the J segment 4 bases; nucleotides outside the gene matches: 6. As DNA, the CDR3 is TGTGCCAGCAGCCTCGGGACAGGGGGGTCAGATACGCAGTATTTT. Translation gives CASSLGTGGSDTQYF.

The rearrangement links TRBV2 to TRBJ2-7; D might be TRBD1 (6 bases). CDR3 length: 12 amino acids. From germline, CDR1 is SNHLY and CDR2 FYNNEI. The germline V and J ends were trimmed by 6 bases and 7 bases, with 13 bases remaining between them. The CDR3 sequence is CASSSQGGEQYF. CDR3 nucleotide sequence: TGTGCCAGCAGCTCACAGGGTGGTGAGCAGTACTTC.